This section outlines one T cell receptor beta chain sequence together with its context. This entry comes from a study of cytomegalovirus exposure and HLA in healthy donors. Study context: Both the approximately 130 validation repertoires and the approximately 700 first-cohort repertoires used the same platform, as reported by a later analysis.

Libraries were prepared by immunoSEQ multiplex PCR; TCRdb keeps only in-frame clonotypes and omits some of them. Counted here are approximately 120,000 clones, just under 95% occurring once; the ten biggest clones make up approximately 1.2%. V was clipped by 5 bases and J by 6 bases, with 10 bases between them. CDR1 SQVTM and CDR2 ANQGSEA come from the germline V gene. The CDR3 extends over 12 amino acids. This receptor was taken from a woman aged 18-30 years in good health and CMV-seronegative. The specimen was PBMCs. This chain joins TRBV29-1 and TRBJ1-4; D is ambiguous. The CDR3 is CSVHAGDEKLFF. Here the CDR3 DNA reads TGCAGCGTTCACGCCGGGGATGAAAAACTGTTTTTT.